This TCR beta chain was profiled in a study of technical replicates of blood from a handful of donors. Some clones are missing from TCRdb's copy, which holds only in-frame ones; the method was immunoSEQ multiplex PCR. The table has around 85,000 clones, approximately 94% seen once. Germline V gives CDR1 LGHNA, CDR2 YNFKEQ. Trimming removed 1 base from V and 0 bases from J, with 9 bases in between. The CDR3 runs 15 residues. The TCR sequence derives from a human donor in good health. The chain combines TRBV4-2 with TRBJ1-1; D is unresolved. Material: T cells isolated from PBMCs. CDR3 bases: TGTGCCAGCAGCCAAGTTCCGACAATGAACACTGAAGCTTTCTTT. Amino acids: CASSQVPTMNTEAFF.